This TCR beta chain was identified in a study of glioma-infiltrating T cells after dendritic cell vaccination. Background on the study: Patients received autologous tumor lysate-pulsed dendritic cell vaccination between about 2003 and 2013. Study-wide findings and caveats: Few patients contributed both blood and tumor specimens.

Time point here: after dendritic cell vaccination, including at tumor progression/relapse. Fresh-frozen tumor tissue and more than two years of survival data were available for all. PBMC were collected before vaccination, two weeks after the third vaccination, and at progression. Sequencing was performed with immunoSEQ multiplex PCR; in TCRdb, only in-frame clones are kept and a portion is missing. The table records about 76,000 clones, over 75% of them present only once. With V trimmed by 2 bases and J by 4 bases, 1 base remained unmatched. This CDR3 has 14 amino acids. From germline, CDR1 is SGDLS and CDR2 YYNGEE. This clone was seen just once. Its antigen is still unknown.

Material: blood, obtained after dendritic cell vaccination. The chain couples TRBV9 to TRBJ2-1; 9 bases are a match to TRBD2. This TCR was sampled from a human donor with glioblastoma. CDR3 nucleotides: TGTGCCAGCAGCGTTAGCGGGGGTTACAATGAGCAGTTCTTC. Translated, it gives CASSVSGGYNEQFF.